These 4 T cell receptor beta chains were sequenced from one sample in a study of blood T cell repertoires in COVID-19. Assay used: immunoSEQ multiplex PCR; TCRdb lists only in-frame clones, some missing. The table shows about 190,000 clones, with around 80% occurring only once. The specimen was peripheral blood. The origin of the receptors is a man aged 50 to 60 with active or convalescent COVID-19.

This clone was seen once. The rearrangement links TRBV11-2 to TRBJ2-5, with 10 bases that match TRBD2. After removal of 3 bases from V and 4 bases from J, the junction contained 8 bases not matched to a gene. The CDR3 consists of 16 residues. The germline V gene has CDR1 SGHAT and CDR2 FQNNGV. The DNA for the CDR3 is TGTGCCAGCAGCTTGGTTGGCCTAGCGGGGGCAGAGACCCAGTACTTC. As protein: CASSLVGLAGAETQYF.

The CDR3 DNA reads as TGTGCCAGCTCTAGTCTAGCGGGGAACACCGGGGAGCTGTTTTTT. Translation gives CASSSLAGNTGELFF. V usage is TRBV21-1 and J usage is TRBJ2-2; no DNA check was done on the table's D call, TRBD2. TRBV21-1 is shown as a pseudogene. The CDR3 has 15 residues.

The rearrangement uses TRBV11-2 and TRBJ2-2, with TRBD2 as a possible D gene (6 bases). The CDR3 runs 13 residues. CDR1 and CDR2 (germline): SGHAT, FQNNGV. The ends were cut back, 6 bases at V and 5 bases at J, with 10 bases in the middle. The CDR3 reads CASSNGGTGELFF. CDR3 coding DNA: TGTGCCAGCAGTAACGGAGGGACCGGGGAGCTGTTTTTT.

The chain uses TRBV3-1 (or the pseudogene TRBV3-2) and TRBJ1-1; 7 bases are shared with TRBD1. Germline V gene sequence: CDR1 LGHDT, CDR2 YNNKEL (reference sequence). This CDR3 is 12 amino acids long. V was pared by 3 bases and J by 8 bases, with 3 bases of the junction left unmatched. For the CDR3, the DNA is TGTGCCAGCAGCCAGAGGACAGGAGAAGCTTTCTTT. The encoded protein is CASSQRTGEAFF.